The clone carrying this T cell receptor beta chain has a count of ten or more. The repertoire came from unfractionated whole blood and reflected all unsorted peripheral T cells. The germline V gene has CDR1 SEHNR and CDR2 FQNEAQ (reference sequence). This CDR3 is 13 amino acids long. Between the trimmed V and J ends, which lost 6 bases and 3 bases, there was a span of 11 bases. The sample belongs to a study of HIV-infected patients and healthy controls. Alpha and beta constant-region primers primed reverse transcription of around 540 ng RNA. Separate chain-specific third strand synthesis with multiplexing indices produced the alpha and beta libraries. All rearrangements within a chain used one primer pair; cDNA molecules carried barcodes. Second strand synthesis was primed from the SP2 site. One entry per CDR3 protein results from TCRdb running MiXCR on the 5' RACE reads. There are some 15,000 distinct CDR3 sequences in the sample; under 10% occur only once, and 5.1% lies in the top ten.

Sequencing was performed on blood. This TCR was sampled from an adult in good health. The V gene is TRBV7-9, the J gene TRBJ1-2; no clear D gene. The CDR3 protein is CASSPDGDYGYTF. The CDR3 nucleotides are TGTGCCAGCAGTCCGGACGGAGACTATGGCTACACCTTC.